This T cell receptor beta chain was observed in a study of blood T cell repertoires in COVID-19. Sequencing used immunoSEQ multiplex PCR; TCRdb keeps in-frame clones, though not all of them. The sample consists of more than 150,000 clones, less than 95% of them appearing once. Germline-derived CDR1 and CDR2 are MGHRA and YSYEKL. With 2 bases removed from V and 5 bases from J, the gap between germline ends came to 13 bases. The CDR3 length is 15 residues. The V and J genes are TRBV4-1 and TRBJ1-5; TRBD1 might be the D (6 bases). The clonotype comes from a man aged 25 to 45 with COVID-19, enrolled during active disease. The sequencing input was peripheral blood. The CDR3 region is CASSQLSGGHQPQHF. In DNA, the CDR3 is TGCGCCAGCAGCCAACTTTCGGGGGGCCATCAGCCCCAGCATTTT.